A single sample gave rise to the 26 T cell receptor beta chains below, sequenced in a study of OX40 agonist ivuxolimab in advanced cancers. Profiled with immunoSEQ multiplex PCR; TCRdb holds only in-frame clones, not every one. The repertoire holds fewer than 30,000 clones, with about 90% as singletons. The source material was CD4+ or CD8+ T cells sorted from blood, sampled in a trial of the OX40 agonist ivuxolimab. The receptors shown here come from an adult with an advanced solid tumor such as melanoma, head and neck, liver or kidney cancer.

This sequence joins TRBV28 and TRBJ1-5; a weak D match, TRBD1 (6 bases). V lost 2 bases to trimming and J lost 3 bases, with 11 bases between them. Germline loops: CDR1 MDHEN, CDR2 SYDVKM. CDR3 size: 15 residues. The chain's CDR3 is CASSLDRRLNQPQHF. DNA for the CDR3: TGTGCCAGCAGTTTAGACAGGAGACTCAATCAGCCCCAGCATTTT.

V gene TRBV7-3 combines with J gene TRBJ2-1; D is undetermined. The CDR3 spans 16 residues. V dropped 5 bases and J dropped 4 bases, with 18 bases sitting between them. CDR1 and CDR2 (germline): SGHTA, FQGTGA. The CDR3 DNA reads TGTGCCAGCAGCCCGCTAGACATCCCTAGGTACAATGAGCAGTTCTTC. Translation: CASSPLDIPRYNEQFF.

The rearrangement links TRBV19 to TRBJ2-7; TRBD1 is a possible D gene (5 bases). Germline V gives CDR1 LNHDA, CDR2 SQIVND (reference sequence). This CDR3 contains 15 residues. Deletions cut 2 bases from V and 4 bases from J, with 15 bases between. As DNA, the CDR3 is TGTGCCAGTAGTATATCCAGGGCCCTCGTGTACGAGCAGTACTTC. It yields the protein CASSISRALVYEQYF.

This chain connects TRBV4-1 to TRBJ2-1; tentative D call: TRBD1 (5 bases). Germline CDR1 MGHRA, CDR2 YSYEKL. This CDR3 contains 16 residues. V was trimmed by 2 bases and J by 2 bases, leaving 13 bases between them. The CDR3, as DNA: TGCGCCAGCAGCCAATATACAGGTATACCCTACAATGAGCAGTTCTTC. It translates to CASSQYTGIPYNEQFF.

The chain has TRBV27 and TRBJ1-2, with 7 positions matching TRBD1. V lost 5 bases to trimming and J lost 4 bases; unmatched junction nucleotides: 4. This CDR3 is 13 amino acids long. Per the germline V gene, CDR1 is MNHEY and CDR2 is SMNVEV (reference sequence). The CDR3 DNA reads TGTGCCAGCAGTGCGACAGGGATCTATGGCTACACCTTC. This translates into CASSATGIYGYTF.

The rearrangement uses TRBV19 and TRBJ1-1; D is possibly TRBD1 (5 bases). The V end was cut by 5 bases, the J end by 5 bases, with 9 bases between. The CDR3 has 12 residues. Germline-derived CDR1 and CDR2 are LNHDA and SQIVND (reference sequence). DNA of the CDR3: TGTGCCAGTAGTCTGGGGGTTACTGAAGCTTTCTTT. Protein product: CASSLGVTEAFF.

CDR3 in DNA: TGTGCCAGCAGCCCCCTTGGAGGGAACAATGAGCAGTTCTTC. The encoded protein is CASSPLGGNNEQFF. This chain connects TRBV11-3 to TRBJ2-1; a weak D match, TRBD2 (6 bases). V lost 5 bases, J lost 5 bases, and 13 bases lay in between. There are 14 residues in the CDR3. Germline loops: CDR1 SGHNT, CDR2 YENEEA.

The chain employs TRBV5-1 and TRBJ2-1; no definite D call. In germline, CDR1 is SGHRS, CDR2 YFSETQ. The CDR3 is 12 amino acids. The V end was cut by 5 bases, the J end by 3 bases, with 6 bases between. Written as DNA, the CDR3 is TGCGCCAGCAGTTCCTACTACAATGAGCAGTTCTTC. Translation gives CASSSYYNEQFF.

The V and J genes are TRBV27 and TRBJ2-7; D uncertain. The V gene lost 2 bases and the J gene lost 3 bases, with 14 bases spanning the gap. The CDR3 is 15 residues long. Germline CDR1 MNHEY, CDR2 SMNVEV (reference sequence). CDR3 nucleotide sequence: TGTGCCAGCAGTTTAGGGCCAAACAGCTTCTACGAGCAGTACTTC. This translates into CASSLGPNSFYEQYF.

The chain is built from TRBV9 and TRBJ2-1; TRBD1 might be the D (6 bases). The V end lost 8 bases, the J end lost 5 bases, and 14 bases lay between the germline ends. Germline CDR1 reads SGDLS; CDR2 reads YYNGEE. The CDR3 consists of 13 residues. CDR3 sequence: CASLGDTDNEQFF. The CDR3 nucleotides read TGTGCCAGTCTGGGGGACACGGACAATGAGCAGTTCTTC.

This clone was counted only a few times. V is TRBV18 and J is TRBJ1-6; D remains ambiguous. Trimming stripped 2 bases from V and 8 bases from J, with 13 bases between. Looked up from germline, CDR1 is KGHSH and CDR2 is LQKENI. The length of the CDR3 is 15 residues. Here the CDR3 DNA reads TGTGCCAGCTCACCAAAATTGGAAAGGCATTCACCCCTCCACTTT. Its translation: CASSPKLERHSPLHF.

Regarding this clone: Germline is not matched at one junction end, which may reflect a read error. This sequence joins TRBV4-3 and TRBJ2-2, with D perhaps assigned TRBD1 or TRBD2 (5 bases each). The CDR3 spans 13 residues. Germline CDR1 is LGHNA and CDR2 is YSLEER. In nucleotides, the CDR3 is TGCGCCAGCAGCCAAACCCGACAGTGGGAGCTGGTTTTT. This codes for CASSQTRQWELVF.

The chain combines TRBV9 with TRBJ2-1; tentatively, D is TRBD1 (5 bases). The V end was cut by 0 bases, the J end by 6 bases, with 10 bases between. CDR3 length: 14 amino acids. Per the germline V gene, CDR1 is SGDLS and CDR2 is YYNGEE. The CDR3 DNA sequence: TGTGCCAGCAGCGTAGTGGACCAGGGCAATGAGCAGTTCTTC. Translated, it gives CASSVVDQGNEQFF. Complete variable domain (other parts from reference TRBV9 and TRBJ2-1): DSGVTQTPKHLITATGQRVTLRCSPRSGDLSVYWYQQSLDQGLQFLIQYYNGEERAKGNILERFSAQQFPDLHSELNLSSLELGDSALYFCASSVVDQGNEQFFGPGTRLTVL.

The chain joins TRBV28 to TRBJ1-2; D perhaps matches TRBD1 (5 bases). This CDR3 region has 13 residues. V lost 5 bases and J 6 bases, leaving 13 bases between the germline ends. Germline lookup yields CDR1 MDHEN and CDR2 SYDVKM. The CDR3 sequence is CASSRVSTDGYTF. Written as DNA, the CDR3 is TGTGCCAGCAGTCGAGTTTCGACAGATGGCTACACCTTC.

The chain is built from TRBV6-1 and TRBJ1-3; D uncertain. CDR1 and CDR2 (germline): MNHNS, SASEGT. This CDR3 has 15 residues. V lost 2 bases and J 3 bases, leaving 11 bases between the germline ends. The CDR3 bases are TGTGCCAGCAGTGAAAGGGCAGTTGATGGAAACACCATATATTTT. It yields the protein CASSERAVDGNTIYF.

The chain has TRBV27 and TRBJ2-3; weak D call: TRBD2 (5 bases). Germline values: CDR1 MNHEY, CDR2 SMNVEV (reference sequence). V was trimmed by 7 bases and J by 4 bases, leaving 9 bases between them. This CDR3 spans 12 amino acids. In nucleotides, the CDR3 is TGTGCCAGCAAACTAGATCCAGATACGCAGTATTTT. Its translation: CASKLDPDTQYF.

The sample holds a few counts of this clone. This chain connects TRBV6-5 to TRBJ2-4; tentative D call: TRBD2 (6 bases). CDR1 MNHEY and CDR2 SVGAGI come from the germline V gene. This CDR3 region has 14 residues. Trimming took 6 bases from V and 11 from J, leaving 20 bases between them. CDR3 coding DNA: TGTGCCAGCAGCAGTTTCATTGGGACTGAGGTTCAGTACTTC. Translating gives CASSSFIGTEVQYF.

This chain uses TRBV28 with TRBJ2-1, with D maybe TRBD2 (6 bases). The ends were cut back, 6 bases at V and 0 bases at J, with 27 bases in the middle. In germline, CDR1 is MDHEN, CDR2 SYDVKM. This CDR3 spans 20 amino acids. CDR3 sequence (DNA): TGTGCCAGCAGGGGACGGAGAGTTCTAGTCCGGGGGAGCTCCTACAATGAGCAGTTCTTC. It translates to CASRGRRVLVRGSSYNEQFF.

V and J are TRBV28 and TRBJ2-3; no clear D gene. Germline V gene lookup returns CDR1 MDHEN and CDR2 SYDVKM. Trimming shortened V by 3 bases and J by 0 bases, and 7 bases separated the two germline ends. The CDR3 is 14 residues long. This chain's CDR3 is CASSFPASTDTQYF. DNA of the CDR3: TGTGCCAGCAGTTTCCCCGCTAGCACAGATACGCAGTATTTT.

This chain joins TRBV7-9 and TRBJ2-5; possibly TRBD1 for D (7 bases). Trimming pared 5 bases from V and 2 bases from J, leaving 18 bases between. Germline loops: CDR1 SEHNR, CDR2 FQNEAQ (reference sequence). This CDR3 is 16 amino acids long. The CDR3 loop is CASSLGVRGVQETQYF. DNA of the CDR3: TGTGCCAGCAGCCTTGGTGTCAGGGGGGTACAAGAGACCCAGTACTTC.

This clone came up once. The rearrangement uses TRBV7-9 and TRBJ2-1; D might be TRBD1 (6 bases). With 5 bases removed from V and 6 bases from J, the gap between germline ends came to 8 bases. Germline CDR1 and CDR2: SEHNR and FQNEAQ (reference sequence). This CDR3 spans 12 amino acids. CDR3 nucleotide sequence: TGTGCCAGCAGCACACAGGGCAATGAGCAGTTCTTC. Translating it yields CASSTQGNEQFF.

This clone was observed once. An end of the junction differs from the germline gene, which may be a read error. This chain uses TRBV2 with TRBJ2-3; 7 nucleotides agree with TRBD2. The V gene's germline CDR1 is SNHLY and CDR2 FYNNEI. This CDR3 spans 11 amino acids. The CDR3 loop is CASSELAERCF. The CDR3, as DNA: TGTGCCAGCAGTGAACTAGCGGAACGCTGTTTT.

This clone has only a few counts. The J gene is TRBJ2-7, the V gene TRBV11-2; D perhaps matches TRBD1 (6 bases). Germline CDR1 reads SGHAT; CDR2 reads FQNNGV. Deletions cut 5 bases from V and 0 bases from J, with 17 bases between. This CDR3 has 16 residues. As DNA, the CDR3 is TGTGCCAGCAGCCCCGTGGACAGTCCCCTCTCCTACGAGCAGTACTTC. This codes for CASSPVDSPLSYEQYF.

The chain employs TRBV19 and TRBJ2-7, with TRBD1 as a possible D gene (6 bases). Germline V gives CDR1 LNHDA, CDR2 SQIVND (reference sequence). The ends were cut back, 1 base at V and 6 bases at J, with 10 bases in the middle. This CDR3 spans 13 amino acids. The CDR3 region has the DNA TGTGCCAGTAGTATAGCCAGGGGTGCCGAGCAGTACTTC. Translation gives CASSIARGAEQYF. Supplemented by reference TRBV19 and TRBJ2-7, the full variable domain reads DGGITQSPKYLFRKEGQNVTLSCEQNLNHDAMYWYRQDPGQGLRLIYYSQIVNDFQKGDIAEGYSVSREKKESFPLTVTSAQKNPTAFYLCASSIARGAEQYFGPGTRLTVT.

The V gene is TRBV19, the J gene TRBJ2-1; 10 bases are a match to TRBD2. This CDR3 has 15 amino acids. Germline CDR1 and CDR2: LNHDA and SQIVND (reference sequence). The J segment lost 4 bases and the V segment lost 3 bases, leaving 3 bases of the junction unmatched. The CDR3 coding sequence is TGTGCCAGTAGTATGGCGGGACTAGCGTACAATGAGCAGTTCTTC. This translates into CASSMAGLAYNEQFF.

By its share, this clone is medium-sized. The chain couples TRBV7-9 to TRBJ1-1; possibly TRBD1 for D (5 bases). V dropped 8 bases and J dropped 4 bases, with 8 bases sitting between them. The CDR3 has 11 residues. CDR1 is SEHNR, CDR2 FQNEAQ, per germline (reference sequence). CDR3 residues: CASGQGTEAFF. The CDR3 DNA sequence: TGTGCCAGCGGGCAGGGCACTGAAGCTTTCTTT.